This T cell receptor beta chain was sequenced for a study of cytomegalovirus exposure and HLA in healthy donors. On this clone itself: Its target is unknown. Other nucleotide sequences from this sample produce the same CDR3.

Some clones are missing from TCRdb's copy, which holds only in-frame ones; the method was immunoSEQ multiplex PCR. This repertoire shows some 200,000 clones, around nine tenths found once; its top ten account for approximately 1%. Trimming took 2 bases from V and 1 from J, leaving 9 bases between them. Germline-derived CDR1 and CDR2 are MNHEY and SMNVEV (reference sequence). CDR3 length: 14 residues. Study-level findings and limits: Among TCR beta chains, those listed as cytomegalovirus-associated numbered 164. The classifier, whose performance was assessed in both the original and validation cohorts, reportedly diagnosed cytomegalovirus status with high specificity and sensitivity. Clusters of TCRs from the first cohort tended to co-occur in the approximately 120 validation repertoires (as a later analysis found).

This TCR was sampled from a woman between 18 and 30 years old in good health and CMV-seronegative. V gene TRBV27 combines with J gene TRBJ2-7; maybe TRBD1 (6 bases). Material: PBMCs. CDR3 in DNA: TGTGCCAGCAGTTTAACTGGGACATCCTACGAGCAGTACTTC. Protein product: CASSLTGTSYEQYF.